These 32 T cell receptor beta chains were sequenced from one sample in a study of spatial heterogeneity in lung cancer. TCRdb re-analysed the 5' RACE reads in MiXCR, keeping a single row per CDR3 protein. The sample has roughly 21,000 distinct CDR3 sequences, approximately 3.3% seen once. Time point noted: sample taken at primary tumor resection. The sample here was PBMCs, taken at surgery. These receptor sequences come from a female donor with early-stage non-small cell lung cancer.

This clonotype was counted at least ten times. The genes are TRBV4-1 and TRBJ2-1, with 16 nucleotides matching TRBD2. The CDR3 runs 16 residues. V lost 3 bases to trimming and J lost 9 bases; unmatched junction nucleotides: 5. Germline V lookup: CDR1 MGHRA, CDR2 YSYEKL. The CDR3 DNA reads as TGCGCCAGCAGCCATACCGGGACTAGCGGGAGGGGTGAGCAGTTCTTC. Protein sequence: CASSHTGTSGRGEQFF.

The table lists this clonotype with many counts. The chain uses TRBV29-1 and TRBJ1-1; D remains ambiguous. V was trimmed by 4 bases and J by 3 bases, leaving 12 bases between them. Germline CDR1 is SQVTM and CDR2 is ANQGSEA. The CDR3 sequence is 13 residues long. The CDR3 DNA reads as TGCAGCGTTGCCCCGGACGGGGACACTGAAGCTTTCTTT. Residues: CSVAPDGDTEAFF.

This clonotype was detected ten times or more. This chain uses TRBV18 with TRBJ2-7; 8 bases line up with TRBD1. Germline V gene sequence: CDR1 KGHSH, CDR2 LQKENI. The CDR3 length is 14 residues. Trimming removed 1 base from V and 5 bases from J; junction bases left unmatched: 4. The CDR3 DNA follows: TGTGCCAGCTCACCACGACAGGGGCTGAACGAGCAGTACTTC. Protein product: CASSPRQGLNEQYF.

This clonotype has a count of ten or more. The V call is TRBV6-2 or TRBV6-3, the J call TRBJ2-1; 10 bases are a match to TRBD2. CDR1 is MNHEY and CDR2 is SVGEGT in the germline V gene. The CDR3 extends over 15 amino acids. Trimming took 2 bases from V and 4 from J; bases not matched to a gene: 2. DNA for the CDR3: TGTGCCAGCAGTTACAGCGGGAGGGGTTACAATGAGCAGTTCTTC. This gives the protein CASSYSGRGYNEQFF.

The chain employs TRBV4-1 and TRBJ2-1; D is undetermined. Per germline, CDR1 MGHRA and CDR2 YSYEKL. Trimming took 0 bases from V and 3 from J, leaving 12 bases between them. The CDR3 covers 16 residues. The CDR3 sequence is CASSQDQRLSYNEQFF. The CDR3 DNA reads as TGCGCCAGCAGCCAAGATCAGCGACTTAGCTACAATGAGCAGTTCTTC.

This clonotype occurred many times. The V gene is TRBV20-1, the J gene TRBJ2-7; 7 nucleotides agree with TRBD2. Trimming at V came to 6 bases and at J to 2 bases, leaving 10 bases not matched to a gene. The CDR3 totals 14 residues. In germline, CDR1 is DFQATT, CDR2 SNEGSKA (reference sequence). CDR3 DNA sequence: TGCAGTGCCGCCCGTAGCGGGCGAACCTACGAGCAGTACTTC. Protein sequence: CSAARSGRTYEQYF.

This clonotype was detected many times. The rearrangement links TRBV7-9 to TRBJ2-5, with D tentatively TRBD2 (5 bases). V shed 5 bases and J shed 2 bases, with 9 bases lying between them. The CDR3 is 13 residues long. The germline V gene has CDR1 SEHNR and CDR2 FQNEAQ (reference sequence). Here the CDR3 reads CASSAGPQETQYF. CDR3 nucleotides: TGTGCCAGCAGCGCGGGCCCTCAAGAGACCCAGTACTTC. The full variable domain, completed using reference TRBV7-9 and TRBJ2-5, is DTGVSQNPRHKITKRGQNVTFRCDPISEHNRLYWYRQTLGQGPEFLTYFQNEAQLEKSRLLSDRFSAERPKGSFSTLEIQRTEQGDSAMYLCASSAGPQETQYFGPGTRLLVL.

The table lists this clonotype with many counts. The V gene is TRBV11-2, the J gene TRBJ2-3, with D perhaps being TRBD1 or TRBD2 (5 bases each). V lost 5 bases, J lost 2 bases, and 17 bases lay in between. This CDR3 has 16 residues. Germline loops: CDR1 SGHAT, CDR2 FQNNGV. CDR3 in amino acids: CASSQRGRYLTDTQYF. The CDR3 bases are TGTGCCAGCAGCCAGAGGGGACGGTATCTCACAGATACGCAGTATTTT.

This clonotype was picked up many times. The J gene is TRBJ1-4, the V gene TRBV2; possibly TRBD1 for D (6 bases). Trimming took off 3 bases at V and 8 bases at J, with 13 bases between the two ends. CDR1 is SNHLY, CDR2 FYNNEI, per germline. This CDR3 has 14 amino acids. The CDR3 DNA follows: TGTGCCAGCAGTGACGTGGGGGCCGGGGAAAAACTGTTTTTT. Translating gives CASSDVGAGEKLFF.

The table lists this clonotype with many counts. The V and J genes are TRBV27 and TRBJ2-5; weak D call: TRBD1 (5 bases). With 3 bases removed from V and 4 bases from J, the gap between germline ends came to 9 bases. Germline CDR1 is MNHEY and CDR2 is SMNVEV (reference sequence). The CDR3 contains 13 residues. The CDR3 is CASSFQGGETQYF. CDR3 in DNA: TGTGCCAGCAGTTTCCAGGGCGGAGAGACCCAGTACTTC.

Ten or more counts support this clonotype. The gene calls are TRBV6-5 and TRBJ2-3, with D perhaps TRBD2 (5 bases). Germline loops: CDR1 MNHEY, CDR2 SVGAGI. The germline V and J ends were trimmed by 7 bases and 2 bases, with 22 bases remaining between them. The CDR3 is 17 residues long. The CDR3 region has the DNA TGTGCCAGCAAACTCGCGCCCGGGGTCGCCCCCACAGATACGCAGTATTTT. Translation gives CASKLAPGVAPTDTQYF.

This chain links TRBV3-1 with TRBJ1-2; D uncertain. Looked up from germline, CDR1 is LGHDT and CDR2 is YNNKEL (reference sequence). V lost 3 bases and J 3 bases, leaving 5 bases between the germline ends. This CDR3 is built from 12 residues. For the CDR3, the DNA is TGTGCCAGCAGCCATGGCGACTATGGCTACACCTTC. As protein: CASSHGDYGYTF.

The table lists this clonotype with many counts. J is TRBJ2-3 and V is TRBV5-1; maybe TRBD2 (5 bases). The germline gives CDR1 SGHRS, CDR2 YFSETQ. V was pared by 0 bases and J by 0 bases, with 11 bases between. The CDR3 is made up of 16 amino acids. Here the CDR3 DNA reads TGCGCCAGCAGCTTGGGGGCCACGGGGAGCACAGATACGCAGTATTTT. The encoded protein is CASSLGATGSTDTQYF.

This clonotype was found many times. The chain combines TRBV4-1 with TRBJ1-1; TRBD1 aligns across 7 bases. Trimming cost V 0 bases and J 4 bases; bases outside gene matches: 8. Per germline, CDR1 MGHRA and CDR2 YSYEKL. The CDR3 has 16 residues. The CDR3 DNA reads TGCGCCAGCAGCCAAGATCACAGGGGAACGGGCACTGAAGCTTTCTTT. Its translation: CASSQDHRGTGTEAFF.

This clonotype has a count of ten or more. Written as DNA, the CDR3 is TGTGCCAGCAGCTCGCCGGGACAGGGGTACAATGAGCAGTTCTTC. This sequence encodes CASSSPGQGYNEQFF. The chain combines TRBV11-2 with TRBJ2-1, with 10 bases identical to TRBD1. The CDR3 loop spans 15 amino acids. CDR1 is SGHAT and CDR2 is FQNNGV in the germline V gene. Trimming removed 4 bases from V and 4 bases from J; junction bases left unmatched: 4.

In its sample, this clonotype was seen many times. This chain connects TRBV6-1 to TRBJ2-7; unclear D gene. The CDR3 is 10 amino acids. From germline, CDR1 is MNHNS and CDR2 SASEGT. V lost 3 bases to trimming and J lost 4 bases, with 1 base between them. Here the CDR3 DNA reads TGTGCCAGCAGTGAGTACGAGCAGTACTTC. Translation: CASSEYEQYF.

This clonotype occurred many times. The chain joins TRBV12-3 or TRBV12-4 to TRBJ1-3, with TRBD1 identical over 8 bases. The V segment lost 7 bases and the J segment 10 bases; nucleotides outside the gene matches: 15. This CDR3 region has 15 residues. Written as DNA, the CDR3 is TGTGCCAGCACTTCGGACAGGGCCGTCAGTAGGACCATATATTTT. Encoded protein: CASTSDRAVSRTIYF.

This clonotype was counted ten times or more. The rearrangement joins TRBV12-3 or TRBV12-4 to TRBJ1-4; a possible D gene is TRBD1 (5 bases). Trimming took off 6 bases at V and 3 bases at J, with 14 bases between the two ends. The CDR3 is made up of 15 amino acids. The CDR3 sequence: CASRPKGAANEKLFF. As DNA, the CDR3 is TGTGCCAGCAGGCCAAAAGGGGCCGCTAATGAAAAACTGTTTTTT.

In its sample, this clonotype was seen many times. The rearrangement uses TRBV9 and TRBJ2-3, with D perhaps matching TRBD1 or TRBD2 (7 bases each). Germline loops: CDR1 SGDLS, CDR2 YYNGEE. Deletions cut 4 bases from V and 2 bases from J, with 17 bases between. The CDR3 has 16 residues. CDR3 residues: CASSTRGGGNTDTQYF. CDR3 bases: TGTGCCAGCAGCACCAGGGGAGGGGGCAACACAGATACGCAGTATTTT.

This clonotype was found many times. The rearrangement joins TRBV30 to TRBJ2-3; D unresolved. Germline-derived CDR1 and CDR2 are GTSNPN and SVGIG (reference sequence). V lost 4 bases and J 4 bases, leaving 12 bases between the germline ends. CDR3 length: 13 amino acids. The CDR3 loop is CAWNRLGADTQYF. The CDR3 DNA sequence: TGTGCCTGGAACCGATTGGGTGCAGATACGCAGTATTTT.

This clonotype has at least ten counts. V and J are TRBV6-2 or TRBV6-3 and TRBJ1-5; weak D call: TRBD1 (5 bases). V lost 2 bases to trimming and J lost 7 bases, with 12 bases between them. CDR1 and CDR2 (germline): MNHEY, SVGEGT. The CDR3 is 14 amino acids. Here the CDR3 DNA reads TGTGCCAGCAGTTACCGGAGAGGGGACCAGCCCCAGCATTTT. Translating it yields CASSYRRGDQPQHF.

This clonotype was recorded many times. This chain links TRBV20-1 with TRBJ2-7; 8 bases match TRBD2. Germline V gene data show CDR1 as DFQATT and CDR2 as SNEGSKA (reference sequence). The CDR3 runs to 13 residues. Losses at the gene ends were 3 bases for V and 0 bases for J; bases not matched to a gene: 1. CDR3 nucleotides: TGCAGTGCTAGGGGGACTAGCTCCTACGAGCAGTACTTC. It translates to CSARGTSSYEQYF.

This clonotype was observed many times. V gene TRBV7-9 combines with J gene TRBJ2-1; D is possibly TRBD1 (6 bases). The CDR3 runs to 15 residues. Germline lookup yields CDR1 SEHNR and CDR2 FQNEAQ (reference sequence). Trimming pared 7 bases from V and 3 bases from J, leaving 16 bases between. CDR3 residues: CASTSTGSFYNEQFF. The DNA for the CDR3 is TGTGCCAGCACCTCTACAGGGTCGTTCTACAATGAGCAGTTCTTC.

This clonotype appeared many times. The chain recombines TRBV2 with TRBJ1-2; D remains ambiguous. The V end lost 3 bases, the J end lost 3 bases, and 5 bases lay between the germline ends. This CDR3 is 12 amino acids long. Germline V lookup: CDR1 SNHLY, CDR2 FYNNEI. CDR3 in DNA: TGTGCCAGCAGTGACACTGACTATGGCTACACCTTC. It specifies CASSDTDYGYTF.

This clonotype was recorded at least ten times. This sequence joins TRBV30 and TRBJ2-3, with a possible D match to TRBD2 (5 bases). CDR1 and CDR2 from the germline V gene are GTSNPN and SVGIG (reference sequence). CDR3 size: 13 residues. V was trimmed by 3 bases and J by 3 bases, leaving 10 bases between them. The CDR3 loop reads CAWSAGETDTQYF. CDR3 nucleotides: TGTGCCTGGAGCGCTGGGGAGACAGATACGCAGTATTTT.

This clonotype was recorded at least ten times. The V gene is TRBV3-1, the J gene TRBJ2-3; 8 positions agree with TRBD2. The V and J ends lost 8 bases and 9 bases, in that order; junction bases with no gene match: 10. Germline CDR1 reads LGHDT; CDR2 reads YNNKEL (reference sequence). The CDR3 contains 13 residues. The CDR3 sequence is CASQESGGRTQYF. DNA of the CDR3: TGTGCCAGCCAAGAATCGGGGGGGAGGACGCAGTATTTT.

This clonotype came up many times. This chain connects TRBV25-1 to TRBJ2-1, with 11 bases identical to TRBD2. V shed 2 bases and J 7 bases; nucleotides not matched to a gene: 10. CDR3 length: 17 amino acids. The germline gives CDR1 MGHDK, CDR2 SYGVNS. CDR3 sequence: CASSENELAGVWNEQFF. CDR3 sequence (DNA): TGTGCCAGCAGTGAAAATGAACTAGCGGGAGTCTGGAATGAGCAGTTCTTC.

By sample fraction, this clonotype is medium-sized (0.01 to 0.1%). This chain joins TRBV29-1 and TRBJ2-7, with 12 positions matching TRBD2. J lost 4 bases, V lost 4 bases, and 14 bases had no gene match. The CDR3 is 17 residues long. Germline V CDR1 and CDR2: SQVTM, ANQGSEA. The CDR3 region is CSVGRDSGLAGRYEQYF. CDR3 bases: TGCAGCGTTGGCAGGGACAGCGGACTAGCGGGAAGGTACGAGCAGTACTTC.

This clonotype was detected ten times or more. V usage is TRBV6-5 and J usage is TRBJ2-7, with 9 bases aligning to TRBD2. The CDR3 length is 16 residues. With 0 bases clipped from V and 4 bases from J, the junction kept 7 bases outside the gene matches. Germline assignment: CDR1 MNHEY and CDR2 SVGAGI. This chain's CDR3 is CASSYSGERGAYEQYF. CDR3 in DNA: TGTGCCAGCAGTTACTCGGGGGAGCGGGGGGCGTACGAGCAGTACTTC.

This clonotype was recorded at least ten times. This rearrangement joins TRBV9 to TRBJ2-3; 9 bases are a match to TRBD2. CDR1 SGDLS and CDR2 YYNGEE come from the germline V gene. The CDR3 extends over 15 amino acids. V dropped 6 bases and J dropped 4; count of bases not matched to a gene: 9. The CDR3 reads CASKAGGPDSDTQYF. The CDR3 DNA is TGTGCCAGCAAAGCGGGAGGCCCAGATTCAGATACGCAGTATTTT.

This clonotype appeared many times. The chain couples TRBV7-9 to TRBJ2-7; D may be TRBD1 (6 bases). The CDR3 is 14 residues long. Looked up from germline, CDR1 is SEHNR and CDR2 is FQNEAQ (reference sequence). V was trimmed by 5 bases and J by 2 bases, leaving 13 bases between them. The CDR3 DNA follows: TGTGCCAGCAGCACAACGACAGGAACCTACGAGCAGTACTTC. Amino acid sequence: CASSTTTGTYEQYF.

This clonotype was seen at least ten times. This chain's CDR3 is CSATGQGLYEQYF. DNA of the CDR3: TGCAGTGCTACGGGACAGGGGCTCTACGAGCAGTACTTC. The chain couples TRBV20-1 to TRBJ2-7, with TRBD1 matching 10 bases. CDR1 is DFQATT and CDR2 is SNEGSKA in the germline V gene (reference sequence). After removal of 4 bases from V and 3 bases from J, the junction contained 3 bases not matched to a gene. The CDR3 is 13 residues long.